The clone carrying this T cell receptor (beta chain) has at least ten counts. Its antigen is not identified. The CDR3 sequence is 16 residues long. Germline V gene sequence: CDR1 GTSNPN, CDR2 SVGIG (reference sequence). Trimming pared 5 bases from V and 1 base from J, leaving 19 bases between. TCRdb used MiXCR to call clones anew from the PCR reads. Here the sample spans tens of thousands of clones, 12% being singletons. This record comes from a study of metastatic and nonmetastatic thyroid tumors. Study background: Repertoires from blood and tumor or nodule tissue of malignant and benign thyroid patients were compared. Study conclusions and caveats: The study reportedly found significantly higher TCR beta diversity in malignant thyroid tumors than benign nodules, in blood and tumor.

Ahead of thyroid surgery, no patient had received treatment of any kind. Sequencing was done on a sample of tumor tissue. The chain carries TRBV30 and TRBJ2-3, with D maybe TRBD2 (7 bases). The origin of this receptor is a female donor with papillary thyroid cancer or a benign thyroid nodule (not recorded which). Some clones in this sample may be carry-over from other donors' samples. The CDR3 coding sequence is TGTGCCTGGGATCTGGGGGGGGCCTCCGGCACAGATACGCAGTATTTT. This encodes CAWDLGGASGTDTQYF. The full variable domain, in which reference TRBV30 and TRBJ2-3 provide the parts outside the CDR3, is SQTIHQWPATLVQPVGSPLSLECTVEGTSNPNLYWYRQAAGRGLQLLFYSVGIGQISSEVPQNLSASRPQDRQFILSSKKLLLSDSGFYLCAWDLGGASGTDTQYFGPGTRLTVL.